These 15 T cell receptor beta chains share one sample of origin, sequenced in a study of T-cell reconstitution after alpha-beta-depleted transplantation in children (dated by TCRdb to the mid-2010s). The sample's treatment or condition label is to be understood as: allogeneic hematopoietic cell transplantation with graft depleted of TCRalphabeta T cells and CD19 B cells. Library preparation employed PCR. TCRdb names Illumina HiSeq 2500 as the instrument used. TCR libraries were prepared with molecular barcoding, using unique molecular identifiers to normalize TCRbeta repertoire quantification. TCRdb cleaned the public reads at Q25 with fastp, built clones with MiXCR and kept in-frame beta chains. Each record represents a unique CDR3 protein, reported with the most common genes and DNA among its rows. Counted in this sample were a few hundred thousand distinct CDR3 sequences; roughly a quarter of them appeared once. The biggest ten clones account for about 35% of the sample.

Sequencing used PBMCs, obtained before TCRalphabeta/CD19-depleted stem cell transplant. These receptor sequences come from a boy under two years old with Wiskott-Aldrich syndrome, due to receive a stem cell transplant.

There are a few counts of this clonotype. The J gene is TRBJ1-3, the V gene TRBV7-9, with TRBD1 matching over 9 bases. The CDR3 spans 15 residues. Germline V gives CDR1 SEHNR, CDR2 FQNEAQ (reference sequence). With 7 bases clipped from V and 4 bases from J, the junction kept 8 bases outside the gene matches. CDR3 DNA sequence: TGTGCCAGCACCAACAGGGGGCTTGCAGGAAACACCATATATTTT. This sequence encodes CASTNRGLAGNTIYF.

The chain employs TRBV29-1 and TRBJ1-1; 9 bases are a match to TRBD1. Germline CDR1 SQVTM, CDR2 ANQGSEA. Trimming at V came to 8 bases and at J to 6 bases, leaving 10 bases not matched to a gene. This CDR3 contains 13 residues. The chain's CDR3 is CSSDGTGISEAFF. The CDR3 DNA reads TGCAGCTCAGACGGGACAGGGATCTCTGAAGCTTTCTTT.

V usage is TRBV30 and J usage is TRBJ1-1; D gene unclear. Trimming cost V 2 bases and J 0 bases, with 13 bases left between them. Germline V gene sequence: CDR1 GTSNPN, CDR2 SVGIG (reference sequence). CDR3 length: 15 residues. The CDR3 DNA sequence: TGTGCCTGGAGTCGCGTGTCGGGCTTGAACACTGAAGCTTTCTTT. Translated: CAWSRVSGLNTEAFF.

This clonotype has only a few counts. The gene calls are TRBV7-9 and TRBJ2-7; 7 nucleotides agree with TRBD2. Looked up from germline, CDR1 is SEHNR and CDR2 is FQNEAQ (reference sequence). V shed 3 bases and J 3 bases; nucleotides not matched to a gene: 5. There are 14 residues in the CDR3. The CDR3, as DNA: TGTGCCAGCAGCTTGGCGGGACTAAACTACGAGCAGTACTTC. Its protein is CASSLAGLNYEQYF.

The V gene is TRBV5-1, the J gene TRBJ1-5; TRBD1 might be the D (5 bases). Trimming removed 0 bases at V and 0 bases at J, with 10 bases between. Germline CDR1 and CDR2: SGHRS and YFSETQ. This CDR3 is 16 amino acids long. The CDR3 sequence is CASSLVTENSNQPQHF. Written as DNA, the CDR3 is TGCGCCAGCAGCTTGGTGACAGAGAATAGCAATCAGCCCCAGCATTTT.

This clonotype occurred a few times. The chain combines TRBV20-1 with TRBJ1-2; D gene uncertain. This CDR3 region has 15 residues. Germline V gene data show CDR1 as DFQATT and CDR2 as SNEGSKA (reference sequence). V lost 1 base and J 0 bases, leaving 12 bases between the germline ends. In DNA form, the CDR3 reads TGCAGTGCTAGAGGGGGAGGGAAAACTAACTATGGCTACACCTTC. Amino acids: CSARGGGKTNYGYTF.

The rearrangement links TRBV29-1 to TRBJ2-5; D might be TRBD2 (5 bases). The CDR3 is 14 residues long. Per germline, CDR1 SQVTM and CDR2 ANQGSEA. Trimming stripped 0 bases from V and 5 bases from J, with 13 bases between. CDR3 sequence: CSVEDPGQRETQYF. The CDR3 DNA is TGCAGCGTTGAAGATCCGGGTCAGCGGGAGACCCAGTACTTC.

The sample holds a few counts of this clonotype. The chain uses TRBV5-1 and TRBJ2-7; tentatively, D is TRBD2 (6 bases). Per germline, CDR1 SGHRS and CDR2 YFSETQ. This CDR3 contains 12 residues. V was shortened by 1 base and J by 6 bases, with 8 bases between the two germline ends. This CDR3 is CASSLLGGEQYF. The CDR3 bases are TGCGCCAGCAGCTTGCTGGGAGGCGAGCAGTACTTC.

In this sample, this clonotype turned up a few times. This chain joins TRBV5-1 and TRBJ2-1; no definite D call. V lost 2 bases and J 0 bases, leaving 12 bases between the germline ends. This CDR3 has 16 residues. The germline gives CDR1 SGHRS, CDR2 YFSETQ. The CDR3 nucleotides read TGCGCCAGCAGCTTTGACGCAAGCCTCTCCTACAATGAGCAGTTCTTC. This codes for CASSFDASLSYNEQFF.

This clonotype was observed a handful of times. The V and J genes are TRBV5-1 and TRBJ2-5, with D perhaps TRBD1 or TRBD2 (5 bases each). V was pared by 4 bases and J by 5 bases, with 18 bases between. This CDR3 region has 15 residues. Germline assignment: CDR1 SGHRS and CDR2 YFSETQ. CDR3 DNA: TGCGCCAGCAGCCGATCCGGGACCCTTGGGGAGACCCAGTACTTC. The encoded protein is CASSRSGTLGETQYF. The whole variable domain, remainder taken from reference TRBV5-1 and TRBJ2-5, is KAGVTQTPRYLIKTRGQQVTLSCSPISGHRSVSWYQQTPGQGLQFLFEYFSETQRNKGNFPGRFSGRQFSNSRSEMNVSTLELGDSALYLCASSRSGTLGETQYFGPGTRLLVL.

This CDR3 reads CASSLTPHGRTDTQYF. In nucleotides, the CDR3 is TGCGCCAGCAGCTTGACGCCACACGGTCGCACAGATACGCAGTATTTT. This rearrangement joins TRBV5-1 to TRBJ2-3; D remains ambiguous. Germline V gene data show CDR1 as SGHRS and CDR2 as YFSETQ. V shed 1 base and J shed 1 base, with 13 bases lying between them. The CDR3 contains 16 residues.

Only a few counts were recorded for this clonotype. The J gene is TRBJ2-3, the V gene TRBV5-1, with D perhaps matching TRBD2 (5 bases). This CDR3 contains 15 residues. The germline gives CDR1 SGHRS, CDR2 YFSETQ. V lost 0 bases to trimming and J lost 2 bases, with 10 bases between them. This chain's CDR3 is CASSLVGGDTDTQYF. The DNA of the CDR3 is TGCGCCAGCAGCTTGGTCGGAGGAGACACAGATACGCAGTATTTT.

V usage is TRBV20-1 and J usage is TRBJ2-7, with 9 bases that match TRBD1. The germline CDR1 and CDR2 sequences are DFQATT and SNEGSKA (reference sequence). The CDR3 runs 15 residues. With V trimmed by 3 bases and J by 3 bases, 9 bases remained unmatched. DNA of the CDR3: TGCAGTGCTAGTTCCCCGGGACAGGGATTCTACGAGCAGTACTTC. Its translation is CSASSPGQGFYEQYF.

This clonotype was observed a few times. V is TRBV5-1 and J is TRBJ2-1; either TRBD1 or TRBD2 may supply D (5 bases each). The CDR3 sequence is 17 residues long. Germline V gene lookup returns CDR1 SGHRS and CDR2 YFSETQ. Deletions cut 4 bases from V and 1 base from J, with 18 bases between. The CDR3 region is CASSPRGGVGSYNEQFF. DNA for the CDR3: TGCGCCAGCAGCCCCCGTGGGGGAGTGGGTTCCTACAATGAGCAGTTCTTC.

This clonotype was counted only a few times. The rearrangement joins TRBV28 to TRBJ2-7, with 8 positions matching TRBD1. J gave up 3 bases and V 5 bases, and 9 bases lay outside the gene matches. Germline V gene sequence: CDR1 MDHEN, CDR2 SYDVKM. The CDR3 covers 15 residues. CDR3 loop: CASSPHGQGGYEQYF. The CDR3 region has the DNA TGTGCCAGCAGTCCACACGGACAGGGAGGCTACGAGCAGTACTTC.